The 31 T cell receptor beta chains below all came from one sample that was sequenced in a study of beta chain features in type 1 diabetes. Broader study findings: Moderate yet significant TCRB CDR3 shortening was seen in Type 1 diabetes patients in all four CD4+ subsets.

The investigators reverse transcribed all of the isolated RNA, so they sequenced expressed TCRB transcripts. Sequencing was performed with immunoSEQ multiplex PCR; in TCRdb, only in-frame clones are kept and a portion is missing. The sample yields about 340,000 clones, approximately 15% seen once. These receptors have no identified antigens. The material sequenced was naive CD4+ T cells from blood. These receptors were obtained from a woman aged 18-35 years with type 1 diabetes.

V gene TRBV29-1 combines with J gene TRBJ1-1, with D perhaps matching TRBD1 (6 bases). The CDR3 spans 12 residues. Germline-derived CDR1 and CDR2 are SQVTM and ANQGSEA. Deletions cut 7 bases from V and 0 bases from J, with 9 bases between. CDR3 sequence (DNA): TGCAGCGCCAGGACAGTGAACACTGAAGCTTTCTTT. It codes for CSARTVNTEAFF.

The V call is TRBV7-3, the J call TRBJ1-1, with TRBD1 matching 8 bases. Germline V gene data show CDR1 as SGHTA and CDR2 as FQGTGA. This CDR3 comprises 16 residues. Trimming at V came to 5 bases and at J to 1 base, leaving 9 bases not matched to a gene. The CDR3 loop reads CASSPRTGLKNTEAFF. The DNA for the CDR3 is TGTGCCAGCAGCCCGCGGACAGGGCTCAAGAACACTGAAGCTTTCTTT.

The chain links TRBV15 to TRBJ2-7, with 9 bases aligning to TRBD1. Germline V gives CDR1 LNHNV, CDR2 YYDKDF (reference sequence). The V segment lost 0 bases and the J segment 5 bases; nucleotides outside the gene matches: 11. CDR3 length: 17 amino acids. The CDR3, as DNA: TGTGCCACCAGCAGAGATGCTAGCCCGGGACAGGGTAACGAGCAGTACTTC. It codes for CATSRDASPGQGNEQYF.

In its sample, this clone was seen a few times. V and J are TRBV28 and TRBJ2-7; 11 bases agree with TRBD2. Germline CDR1 and CDR2: MDHEN and SYDVKM. This CDR3 region has 16 residues. V gave up 8 bases and J gave up 1 base; unmatched junction bases: 10. This CDR3 reads CASQHPGLAASYEQYF. The CDR3 bases are TGTGCCAGCCAACATCCGGGACTAGCGGCTTCCTACGAGCAGTACTTC. Full variable domain (remainder filled in from reference TRBV28 and TRBJ2-7): DVKVTQSSRYLVKRTGEKVFLECVQDMDHENMFWYRQDPGLGLRLIYFSYDVKMKEKGDIPEGYSVSREKKERFSLILESASTNQTSMYLCASQHPGLAASYEQYFGPGTRLTVT.

V is TRBV2 and J is TRBJ2-7, with 13 bases fitting TRBD2. The CDR3 extends over 17 amino acids. V shed 6 bases, J shed 6 bases, and the junction held 14 bases outside the gene matches. The germline gives CDR1 SNHLY, CDR2 FYNNEI. CDR3 sequence: CASRPIVGTSGTSEQYV. DNA of the CDR3: TGTGCCAGCAGACCTATCGTAGGGACTAGCGGGACTAGCGAGCAGTACGTC.

The chain uses TRBV18 and TRBJ2-7; TRBD1 is a possible D gene (6 bases). There are 14 residues in the CDR3. The V gene's germline CDR1 is KGHSH and CDR2 LQKENI. V was clipped by 4 bases and J by 3 bases, with 13 bases between them. The CDR3 loop is CASSQGETLYEQYV. In DNA, the CDR3 is TGTGCCAGCTCACAGGGGGAAACCCTCTACGAGCAGTACGTC.

The J gene is TRBJ1-2, the V gene TRBV9, with TRBD1 matching over 7 bases. The germline V gene has CDR1 SGDLS and CDR2 YYNGEE. The CDR3 spans 13 residues. V lost 4 bases, J lost 8 bases, and 8 bases stayed unmatched. The CDR3 region has the DNA TGTGCCAGCAGCCCTGACAGGGCTTGGGGCTACACCTTC. This encodes CASSPDRAWGYTF.

This clone was counted only a few times. The CDR3 DNA reads as TGTGCCAGCAGCTTAACTAACAATGAGCAGTTCTTC. The encoded protein is CASSLTNNEQFF. The chain has TRBV7-9 and TRBJ2-1; D uncertain. Trimming took 2 bases from V and 5 from J, leaving 4 bases between them. Germline V gene lookup returns CDR1 SEHNR and CDR2 FQNEAQ (reference sequence). The CDR3 is 12 residues long.

The chain combines TRBV2 with TRBJ2-1; 7 nucleotides align to TRBD1. The CDR3 covers 14 residues. Trimming removed 7 bases from V and 7 bases from J; junction bases left unmatched: 10. The germline gives CDR1 SNHLY, CDR2 FYNNEI. DNA of the CDR3: TGTGCCAGCACCCTGGGGCAGGGGGTTAATGAGCAGTTCTTC. Translated, it gives CASTLGQGVNEQFF.

This clone was counted only a few times. The rearrangement joins TRBV16 to TRBJ1-1; D call uncertain. The CDR3 runs to 15 residues. From germline, CDR1 is KGHSY and CDR2 FQNENV. V dropped 4 bases and J dropped 6 bases, with 18 bases sitting between them. CDR3 sequence reads: CASSPNNRGGAEAFF. DNA of the CDR3: TGTGCCAGCAGCCCCAATAATCGGGGTGGGGCTGAAGCTTTCTTT. The full variable domain, with the rest looked up from reference TRBV16 and TRBJ1-1, is GEEVAQTPKHLVRGEGQKAKLYCAPIKGHSYVFWYQQVLKNEFKFLISFQNENVFDETGMPKERFSAKCLPNSPCSLEIQATKLEDSAVYFCASSPNNRGGAEAFFGQGTRLTVV.

The genes are TRBV27 and TRBJ2-4; 7 nucleotides align to TRBD2. CDR1 and CDR2 from the germline V gene are MNHEY and SMNVEV (reference sequence). J gave up 7 bases and V 9 bases, and 9 bases lay outside the gene matches. The length of the CDR3 is 13 residues. The CDR3 DNA is TGTGCCAGTCGGGCCGTGGGGGGGAACATTCAGTACTTC. Translating it yields CASRAVGGNIQYF.

This clone has just a few counts. The rearrangement uses TRBV7-2 and TRBJ2-3, with 9 nucleotides matching TRBD2. CDR3 length: 15 residues. Per germline, CDR1 SGHTA and CDR2 FQGNSA. V gave up 0 bases and J gave up 6 bases; unmatched junction bases: 4. The CDR3 region is CASSLAAGGVDTQYF. The DNA for the CDR3 is TGTGCCAGCAGCTTAGCGGCGGGAGGGGTCGATACGCAGTATTTT. Looking up the rest from reference TRBV7-2 and TRBJ2-3 gives the full variable domain: GAGVSQSPSNKVTEKGKDVELRCDPISGHTALYWYRQSLGQGLEFLIYFQGNSAPDKSGLPSDRFSAERTGGSVSTLTIQRTQQEDSAVYLCASSLAAGGVDTQYFGPGTRLTVL.

The chain links TRBV6-1 to TRBJ2-1; 7 bases line up with TRBD2. Germline CDR1 reads MNHNS; CDR2 reads SASEGT. The CDR3 runs 15 residues. Trimming took 6 bases from V and 1 from J; bases not matched to a gene: 6. CDR3 nucleotides: TGTGCCAGCAGCCCCGGGAGGTGGTCCTACAATGAGCAGTTCTTC. This sequence encodes CASSPGRWSYNEQFF.

This clone was seen a few times. The V call is TRBV18, the J call TRBJ1-2, with TRBD1 identical over 7 bases. V lost 1 base and J lost 2; bases outside the gene matches: 7. The CDR3 sequence is 16 residues long. Germline CDR1 is KGHSH and CDR2 is LQKENI. This chain's CDR3 is CASSPLRQTGNYGYTF. As DNA, the CDR3 is TGTGCCAGCTCACCACTTCGTCAGACAGGGAACTATGGCTACACCTTC.

The chain carries TRBV7-2 and TRBJ2-7, with D hard to call. The ends were cut back, 5 bases at V and 6 bases at J, with 14 bases in the middle. This CDR3 has 13 residues. Germline-derived CDR1 and CDR2 are SGHTA and FQGNSA. CDR3 residues: CASSPRGPGEQYF. Here the CDR3 DNA reads TGTGCCAGCAGCCCCCGCGGCCCGGGCGAGCAGTACTTC.

CDR3 DNA: TGTGCCAGCAGCTTAACGGGGCAGAACACCGGGGAGCTGTTTTTT. Amino acids: CASSLTGQNTGELFF. The V call is TRBV7-3, the J call TRBJ2-2, with a tentative D call TRBD1 (5 bases). The CDR3 runs 15 residues. Germline loops: CDR1 SGHTA, CDR2 FQGTGA. V was clipped by 0 bases and J by 1 base, with 6 bases between them.

The chain joins TRBV2 to TRBJ1-5; perhaps TRBD1 as D (6 bases). V was pared by 8 bases and J by 4 bases, with 12 bases between. This CDR3 comprises 13 residues. Germline CDR1 reads SNHLY; CDR2 reads FYNNEI. CDR3 region: CASLRQVNQPQHF. The DNA of the CDR3 is TGTGCCAGCCTAAGACAGGTTAATCAGCCCCAGCATTTT.

The V gene is TRBV7-9, the J gene TRBJ2-7, with a tentative D call TRBD1 (6 bases). The CDR3 is 11 residues long. The germline gives CDR1 SEHNR, CDR2 FQNEAQ (reference sequence). V was shortened by 3 bases and J by 6 bases, with 6 bases between the two germline ends. CDR3 bases: TGTGCCAGCAGCTTGGACAGCGAGCAGTACGTC. Encoded protein: CASSLDSEQYV.

The V and J genes are TRBV18 and TRBJ1-4; 7 bases fit TRBD1. From germline, CDR1 is KGHSH and CDR2 LQKENI. The trim removed 1 base at V and 0 bases at J, leaving 5 bases unmatched. The CDR3 spans 17 residues. The CDR3 protein is CASSPLTGFATNEKLFF. The DNA of the CDR3 is TGTGCCAGCTCACCACTGACAGGGTTTGCAACTAATGAAAAACTGTTTTTT.

V gene TRBV30 combines with J gene TRBJ2-1; a possible D gene is TRBD2 (6 bases). V lost 0 bases to trimming and J lost 9 bases, with 15 bases between them. Germline CDR1 and CDR2: GTSNPN and SVGIG (reference sequence). The CDR3 spans 14 residues. Here the CDR3 DNA reads TGTGCCTGGAGTGTAATGTCGGCCGGGGGTGAGCAGTTCTTC. It encodes CAWSVMSAGGEQFF.

This clone has just a few counts. The genes are TRBV5-6 and TRBJ2-5, with TRBD2 identical over 12 bases. Germline CDR1 SGHDT, CDR2 YYEEEE. CDR3 size: 17 residues. Trimming at V came to 2 bases and at J to 5 bases, leaving 10 bases not matched to a gene. The CDR3 is CASSFAPSGRADETQYF. The DNA for the CDR3 is TGTGCCAGCAGCTTTGCGCCTAGCGGGAGGGCCGATGAGACCCAGTACTTC.

This clone was observed a single time. The V call is TRBV28, the J call TRBJ2-1; TRBD2 agrees at 10 bases. V shed 3 bases and J 2 bases; nucleotides not matched to a gene: 1. The CDR3 contains 15 residues. Per germline, CDR1 MDHEN and CDR2 SYDVKM. The CDR3 coding sequence is TGTGCCAGCAGTTTCACTAGCGGGGCCTACAATGAGCAGTTCTTC. Its translation is CASSFTSGAYNEQFF.

This chain's CDR3 is CASTLIAGSYNEQFF. The CDR3, as DNA: TGCGCCAGCACCCTAATAGCGGGAAGTTACAATGAGCAGTTCTTC. The V call is TRBV5-1, the J call TRBJ2-1, with 8 bases lining up with TRBD2. The junction had 9 bases not matched to a gene; V was cut back by 6 bases and J by 4 bases. CDR1 is SGHRS and CDR2 is YFSETQ in the germline V gene. CDR3 length equals 15 residues.

This rearrangement joins TRBV7-9 to TRBJ2-1, with TRBD1 as a possible D gene (6 bases). Germline loops: CDR1 SEHNR, CDR2 FQNEAQ (reference sequence). Trimming left V 5 bases short and J 6 bases short, with 20 bases between. The CDR3 consists of 16 residues. The DNA of the CDR3 is TGTGCCAGCAGCGCTCCTTACAGGGATAGGGGCAATGAGCAGTTCTTC. This translates into CASSAPYRDRGNEQFF.

The chain has TRBV10-2 and TRBJ1-1; D remains ambiguous. The CDR3 has 15 amino acids. Germline CDR1 is WSHSY and CDR2 is SAAADI. Trimming cost V 1 base and J 5 bases, with 14 bases left between them. The CDR3 bases are TGCGCCAGCAGTGAGTACGCCGACGGAGGGACTGAAGCTTTCTTT. This codes for CASSEYADGGTEAFF.

The chain is built from TRBV7-9 and TRBJ2-5, with D maybe TRBD2 (5 bases). The CDR3 has 14 residues. Trimming shortened V by 0 bases and J by 5 bases, and 10 bases separated the two germline ends. Germline CDR1 is SEHNR and CDR2 is FQNEAQ (reference sequence). CDR3 residues: CASSLAGVRETQYF. The CDR3, as DNA: TGTGCCAGCAGCTTAGCGGGAGTGAGGGAGACCCAGTACTTC.

The rearrangement uses TRBV7-2 and TRBJ2-3; tentatively, D is TRBD2 (5 bases). Germline V gives CDR1 SGHTA, CDR2 FQGNSA. The length of the CDR3 is 15 residues. The V and J ends lost 1 base and 1 base respectively, with 9 bases between them. Written as DNA, the CDR3 is TGTGCCAGCAGCTTAGGGAGGTTTCGCACAGATACGCAGTATTTT. Translating it yields CASSLGRFRTDTQYF.

The table lists this clone with a few counts. This chain links TRBV6-5 with TRBJ1-1; D possibly corresponds to TRBD1 (6 bases). Germline V gene lookup returns CDR1 MNHEY and CDR2 SVGAGI. There are 15 residues in the CDR3. V gave up 6 bases and J gave up 6 bases, with 20 bases separating them. This CDR3 is CASSTGQGRGAEAFF. CDR3 sequence (DNA): TGTGCCAGCAGCACCGGCCAGGGGAGGGGGGCTGAAGCTTTCTTT.

Notes on this clone: Other nucleotide sequences in the sample specify the same CDR3. The chain links TRBV18 to TRBJ2-3; 8 nucleotides match TRBD1. This CDR3 region has 15 residues. In germline, CDR1 is KGHSH, CDR2 LQKENI. V lost 0 bases to trimming and J lost 3 bases; unmatched junction nucleotides: 2. CDR3 nucleotide sequence: TGTGCCAGCTCACCACCCGGACAGGGAACAGATACGCAGTATTTT. As protein: CASSPPGQGTDTQYF.

This clone came up a few times. The gene calls are TRBV28 and TRBJ1-1; the D gene is possibly TRBD1 (5 bases). The CDR3 is made up of 12 amino acids. Germline loops: CDR1 MDHEN, CDR2 SYDVKM. V lost 6 bases and J 0 bases, leaving 5 bases between the germline ends. The CDR3 DNA reads TGTGCCAGCAGAGGGGTGAACACTGAAGCTTTCTTT. Translated: CASRGVNTEAFF.

CDR3 DNA sequence: TGCAGCGTTGTCCCACTAGCGCTCACAGATACGCAGTATTTT. It translates to CSVVPLALTDTQYF. This rearrangement joins TRBV29-1 to TRBJ2-3; 7 bases map to TRBD2. CDR1 is SQVTM and CDR2 is ANQGSEA in the germline V gene. The J segment lost 2 bases and the V segment lost 4 bases, leaving 6 bases of the junction unmatched. The CDR3 has 14 residues.